The clone carrying this T cell receptor (beta chain) has a handful of counts. Its matching antigen is unknown. This sample was included in a study of T-cell memory formation after mild COVID-19. Findings of the study overall: Chiefly within CM and EM were the contracting CD4+ clones; CD8+ ones were within EMRA.

In TCRdb, the 5' RACE reads were re-called with MiXCR into one record per CDR3 protein. The sample has roughly 300,000 distinct CDR3 sequences, 8% to 9% seen once; the top ten hold under 25%. V lost 5 bases, J lost 5 bases, and 21 bases lay in between. The germline CDR1 and CDR2 sequences are MGHRA and YSYEKL. This CDR3 is built from 16 residues. The chain employs TRBV4-1 and TRBJ2-5; D unclear. The specimen was PBMCs or a T cell subset sorted from them (not recorded which). The receptor was derived from a man aged 18 to 30 who had mild COVID-19 (a few samples of this study predate the infection). Cell type and time point are not known. DNA of the CDR3: TGCGCCAGCAGCTCTAGTGGACGTGGGCCCCTGGAGACCCAGTACTTC. As protein: CASSSSGRGPLETQYF.